The T cell receptor (beta chain) under discussion was sequenced for a study of blood T cells in healthy people across ages. Germline-derived CDR1 and CDR2 are SNHLY and FYNNEI. This CDR3 is built from 12 residues. V lost 3 bases, J lost 8 bases, and 3 bases stayed unmatched. A second PCR of about 6 to 11 cycles used a sample-barcoded 5' primer and a J-beta primer mix. Through a template-switch adaptor with 12 random nucleotides, each cDNA molecule received a tag. Each CDR3 protein gets one entry after TCRdb re-called the 5' RACE reads with MiXCR. This sample yields around 1,000,000 distinct CDR3 sequences, of which 20% to 25% are seen a single time; about 0.8% belongs to the top ten. The data also belong to a second study, concerning T cells of mothers and their children. As reported in that work: Barcodes for each sample and 2-4 random nucleotides were added by the M1S primer used in the second PCR.

The sequenced material came from blood. This chain joins TRBV2 and TRBJ1-2, with 7 bases fitting TRBD1. The source is a girl aged 2 to 9 in good health. In DNA form, the CDR3 reads TGTGCCAGCAGTGACAGGACAGGAGGCTACACCTTC. Translated, it gives CASSDRTGGYTF.